These 23 T cell receptor beta chains share one sample of origin, sequenced in a study of shared clonotypes between healthy human individuals. Sequenced by immunoSEQ multiplex PCR; TCRdb stores in-frame clones only, minus some. The data contain about 2.4 million clones, 93% of them singletons. The specimen was naive CD4+ T cells from PBMCs. This sample's subset: CD45RA+ positively selected. The receptor source for this set is a man between 18 and 29 years old in good health. Some clones in this sample may be carry-over from other donors' samples.

The gene calls are TRBV27 and TRBJ2-7, with 8 positions matching TRBD2. The CDR3 has 16 residues. Losses at the gene ends were 7 bases for V and 5 bases for J; bases not matched to a gene: 16. Germline V CDR1 and CDR2: MNHEY, SMNVEV (reference sequence). The CDR3 coding sequence is TGTGCCAGCACCCCCCTACCCGGGCTAGCGGGTGACGAGCAGTACTTC. Protein product: CASTPLPGLAGDEQYF.

The chain combines TRBV27 with TRBJ2-6; D could derive from TRBD1 or TRBD2 (5 bases each). CDR1 and CDR2 (germline): MNHEY, SMNVEV (reference sequence). The CDR3 is made up of 18 amino acids. The V and J ends lost 1 base and 4 bases respectively, with 17 bases between them. CDR3 sequence: CASSLLGDGTRGANVLTF. CDR3 nucleotide sequence: TGTGCCAGCAGTTTATTAGGGGACGGGACGAGGGGGGCCAACGTCCTGACTTTC.

This clone was found once. This chain joins TRBV28 and TRBJ1-1; TRBD1 matches 7 bases. This CDR3 has 13 amino acids. CDR1 and CDR2 (germline): MDHEN, SYDVKM. The junction had 12 bases not matched to a gene; V was cut back by 8 bases and J by 9 bases. The CDR3 reads CASEDRMVYKAFF. CDR3 DNA: TGTGCCAGCGAGGACAGGATGGTCTATAAAGCTTTCTTT.

This clone showed up just once. The chain carries TRBV28 and TRBJ2-7; TRBD2 matches at 8 bases. J lost 4 bases, V lost 6 bases, and 11 bases had no gene match. The CDR3 contains 15 residues. The germline CDR1 and CDR2 sequences are MDHEN and SYDVKM. CDR3 DNA sequence: TGTGCCAGCAGCCCCCCGTCAGCGGGAGTATACGAGCAGTACTTC. It specifies CASSPPSAGVYEQYF.

The chain has TRBV5-4 and TRBJ1-2; D unclear. There are 13 residues in the CDR3. V dropped 1 base and J dropped 2 bases, with 6 bases sitting between them. Germline V CDR1 and CDR2: SGHNT, YYREEE (reference sequence). The chain's CDR3 is CASSLSENYGYTF. The CDR3, as DNA: TGTGCCAGCAGCTTGAGCGAGAACTATGGCTACACCTTC.

Note on this clone: The junction does not match germline at one end; this may be a read error. This rearrangement joins TRBV9 to TRBJ1-2, with D possibly TRBD1 on 5 matching bases. The CDR3 sequence is 13 residues long. The germline CDR1 and CDR2 sequences are SGDLS and YYNGEE. DNA for the CDR3: TGTGCCAGCAGCGTAGTGGGGGGAACCCTTAGGGCCTTC. The encoded protein is CASSVVGGTLRAF.

The chain is built from TRBV7-8 and TRBJ2-7; D is unclear. The CDR3 is 13 residues long. The germline V gene has CDR1 SGHVS and CDR2 FQNEAQ. Trimming stripped 5 bases from V and 2 bases from J, with 10 bases between. The CDR3 loop reads CASSRDFAYEQYF. CDR3 DNA: TGTGCCAGCAGCCGTGACTTTGCCTACGAGCAGTACTTC. The full variable domain, its missing parts supplied by reference TRBV7-8 and TRBJ2-7, is GAGVSQSPRYKVAKRGQDVALRCDPISGHVSLFWYQQALGQGPEFLTYFQNEAQLDKSGLPSDRFFAERPEGSVSTLKIQRTQQEDSAVYLCASSRDFAYEQYFGPGTRLTVT.

The chain uses TRBV5-4 and TRBJ2-3; a weak D match, TRBD2 (5 bases). CDR1 is SGHNT and CDR2 is YYREEE in the germline V gene (reference sequence). This CDR3 has 17 amino acids. V lost 0 bases to trimming and J lost 6 bases, with 20 bases between them. In nucleotides, the CDR3 is TGTGCCAGCAGCTTGGGTTGGACCCCTTGGGTAGCGGATACGCAGTATTTT. This gives the protein CASSLGWTPWVADTQYF.

This clone was counted between two and nine times. This chain uses TRBV10-3 with TRBJ1-2; the match to TRBD1 covers 9 bases. The CDR3 covers 14 residues. With 2 bases clipped from V and 7 bases from J, the junction kept 5 bases outside the gene matches. Per germline, CDR1 ENHRY and CDR2 SYGVKD. CDR3 sequence reads: CAISERTGEGGYTF. The CDR3 nucleotides are TGTGCCATCAGTGAGAGGACAGGGGAGGGTGGCTACACCTTC.

This rearrangement joins TRBV7-3 to TRBJ2-3; 12 nucleotides align to TRBD2. CDR1 and CDR2 from the germline V gene are SGHTA and FQGTGA. V was clipped by 2 bases and J by 2 bases; unmatched bases: 5. The CDR3 contains 17 residues. The CDR3, as DNA: TGTGCCAGCAGCTTACCCGGACTAGCGGGGCCCACAGATACGCAGTATTTT. Protein: CASSLPGLAGPTDTQYF. The full variable domain, completed using reference TRBV7-3 and TRBJ2-3, is GAGVSQTPSNKVTEKGKYVELRCDPISGHTALYWYRQSLGQGPEFLIYFQGTGAADDSGLPNDRFFAVRPEGSVSTLKIQRTERGDSAVYLCASSLPGLAGPTDTQYFGPGTRLTVL.

The V call is TRBV19, the J call TRBJ2-7, with 8 bases identical to TRBD1. The V segment lost 6 bases and the J segment 5 bases; nucleotides outside the gene matches: 12. The CDR3 totals 15 residues. Per the germline V gene, CDR1 is LNHDA and CDR2 is SQIVND (reference sequence). CDR3 nucleotide sequence: TGTGCCAGTAGCCCAGGACAGGGCGGTCTCAACGAGCAGTACTTC. This sequence encodes CASSPGQGGLNEQYF.

The chain uses TRBV2 and TRBJ1-5; 7 bases agree with TRBD1. Germline V lookup: CDR1 SNHLY, CDR2 FYNNEI. This CDR3 contains 15 residues. V was clipped by 1 base and J by 6 bases; unmatched bases: 6. CDR3 loop: CASSEEGTVVQPQHF. In DNA form, the CDR3 reads TGTGCCAGCAGTGAAGAAGGGACAGTGGTTCAGCCCCAGCATTTT.

This chain uses TRBV7-3 with TRBJ1-1; D is uncertain. The germline CDR1 and CDR2 sequences are SGHTA and FQGTGA. The CDR3 spans 13 residues. V lost 3 bases and J 4 bases, leaving 9 bases between the germline ends. Written as DNA, the CDR3 is TGTGCCAGCAGCTTTGGGGTGGGCACTGAAGCTTTCTTT. Its translation: CASSFGVGTEAFF. Full variable domain (outside the CDR3, taken from reference TRBV7-3 and TRBJ1-1): GAGVSQTPSNKVTEKGKYVELRCDPISGHTALYWYRQSLGQGPEFLIYFQGTGAADDSGLPNDRFFAVRPEGSVSTLKIQRTERGDSAVYLCASSFGVGTEAFFGQGTRLTVV.

The chain couples TRBV19 to TRBJ2-2; no clear D gene. V was shortened by 9 bases and J by 1 base, with 15 bases between the two germline ends. CDR1 and CDR2 (germline): LNHDA, SQIVND (reference sequence). CDR3 length: 15 amino acids. The DNA for the CDR3 is TGTGCCAGCCTCTACCGGACGGGGAACACCGGGGAGCTGTTTTTT. It encodes CASLYRTGNTGELFF.

The V and J genes are TRBV7-2 and TRBJ2-7; the D is unclear. There are 16 residues in the CDR3. Per germline, CDR1 SGHTA and CDR2 FQGNSA. V shed 4 bases and J shed 3 bases, with 19 bases lying between them. CDR3 residues: CASSSPPGRRLYEQYF. The CDR3 coding sequence is TGTGCCAGCAGCTCCCCACCAGGCAGGCGGCTCTACGAGCAGTACTTC.

The chain links TRBV7-9 to TRBJ2-1, with 8 bases fitting TRBD2. With 6 bases clipped from V and 0 bases from J, the junction kept 10 bases outside the gene matches. This CDR3 comprises 17 residues. Germline V gene sequence: CDR1 SEHNR, CDR2 FQNEAQ (reference sequence). CDR3 sequence (DNA): TGTGCCAGCAGGACCACAGCGGGAGCCCCCTCCTACAATGAGCAGTTCTTC. It is translated as CASRTTAGAPSYNEQFF.

The CDR3 sequence is CASSLGTKLYEQYF. The CDR3 nucleotides read TGTGCCAGCAGCTTGGGGACTAAGTTATACGAGCAGTACTTC. The rearrangement links TRBV5-4 to TRBJ2-7, with TRBD2 as a possible D gene (6 bases). Germline V gives CDR1 SGHNT, CDR2 YYREEE (reference sequence). V was pared by 0 bases and J by 4 bases, with 11 bases between. This CDR3 is 14 amino acids long. Full variable domain (remainder filled in from reference TRBV5-4 and TRBJ2-7): ETGVTQSPTHLIKTRGQQVTLRCSSQSGHNTVSWYQQALGQGPQFIFQYYREEENGRGNFPPRFSGLQFPNYSSELNVNALELDDSALYLCASSLGTKLYEQYFGPGTRLTVT.

The chain's CDR3 is CASSESGSAGNTIYF. The CDR3 nucleotides read TGTGCCAGCAGTGAATCCGGGTCCGCAGGAAACACCATATATTTT. J is TRBJ1-3 and V is TRBV6-1; D not resolved. The CDR3 extends over 15 amino acids. From germline, CDR1 is MNHNS and CDR2 SASEGT. Trimming stripped 2 bases from V and 4 bases from J, with 12 bases between.

The J gene is TRBJ2-5, the V gene TRBV7-9; tentatively, D is TRBD1 or TRBD2 (5 bases each). The end of the DNA aligns better with TRBJ2-7, so the J call may be wrong. The germline CDR1 and CDR2 sequences are SEHNR and FQNEAQ (reference sequence). This CDR3 has 13 amino acids. For the CDR3, the DNA is TGTGCCAGCAGCTTAGATCCGGGGCGCGAGCAGTACTTC. Translation gives CASSLDPGREQYF.

This clone was seen once. This chain uses TRBV7-3 with TRBJ2-2; 7 nucleotides agree with TRBD1. The V gene end was trimmed by 5 bases and the J gene end by 4 bases; junction bases not matched to a gene: 4. Germline CDR1 is SGHTA and CDR2 is FQGTGA. CDR3 size: 14 residues. In DNA form, the CDR3 reads TGTGCCAGCAGCACAGGGGAGTCCACCGGGGAGCTGTTTTTT. Residues: CASSTGESTGELFF.

The chain is built from TRBV6-5 and TRBJ1-2, with no clear D. The CDR3 contains 14 residues. V lost 2 bases and J 4 bases, leaving 11 bases between the germline ends. CDR1 and CDR2 from the germline V gene are MNHEY and SVGAGI. The CDR3 sequence is CASSYMVGSYGYTF. The CDR3 DNA sequence: TGTGCCAGCAGTTACATGGTTGGGTCCTATGGCTACACCTTC.

This chain joins TRBV7-2 and TRBJ1-5; TRBD1 agrees at 10 bases. Per the germline V gene, CDR1 is SGHTA and CDR2 is FQGNSA. The V segment lost 5 bases and the J segment 7 bases; nucleotides outside the gene matches: 11. This CDR3 region has 16 residues. The CDR3 region has the DNA TGTGCCAGCAGCCACCTTGACAGGGGGCTGAGGCAGCCCCAGCATTTT. Translation: CASSHLDRGLRQPQHF.

V is TRBV7-6 and J is TRBJ1-2; a possible D gene is TRBD1 (6 bases). Trimming pared 5 bases from V and 2 bases from J, leaving 12 bases between. This CDR3 has 14 amino acids. Germline loops: CDR1 SGHVS, CDR2 FNYEAQ. The CDR3 DNA reads as TGTGCCAGCAGCAACCGGGACAAGAACTATGGCTACACCTTC. Its protein product is CASSNRDKNYGYTF.